These 30 T cell receptor beta chains were all obtained from the same sample, sequenced in a study of CXCR3-negative and CXCR3-positive naive CD8 T cells. General observations from the study: More hydrophobic TRB CDR3s were found in CXCR3-positive naive cells than in CXCR3-negative naive cells.

5' RACE with UMI labels generated the TRB cDNA libraries. TCRdb derives one entry per CDR3 protein from the 5' RACE reads, leaving out DNA. The listing records about 98,000 distinct CDR3 sequences. No cognate antigen is known for these TCRs. The sequenced material came from naive CXCR3+ CD8+ T cells from blood. The subset was: CD45RO-CCR7+CD27+CD95- naive CD8+ T cells expressing CXCR3 (TNR3+). These receptors were collected from a human donor in good health. Some clones in this sample may be carry-over from other donors' samples.

V and J are TRBV7-9 and TRBJ2-5; lacking DNA, the TRBD2 call made by TCRdb goes unchecked. Germline V lookup: CDR1 SEHNR, CDR2 FQNEAQ (reference sequence). This CDR3 comprises 15 residues. The CDR3: CASRGLAGAQETQYF. The full variable domain, in which reference TRBV7-9 and TRBJ2-5 provide the parts outside the CDR3, is DTGVSQNPRHKITKRGQNVTFRCDPISEHNRLYWYRQTLGQGPEFLTYFQNEAQLEKSRLLSDRFSAERPKGSFSTLEIQRTEQGDSAMYLCASRGLAGAQETQYFGPGTRLLVL.

The CDR3 protein is CAWSADGYEQYF. This chain connects TRBV30 to TRBJ2-7. This CDR3 has 12 amino acids. The V gene's germline CDR1 is GTSNPN and CDR2 SVGIG (reference sequence).

This chain connects TRBV6-4 to TRBJ2-2; TCRdb indicates TRBD2, and absent DNA this call remains unverified. Germline CDR1 MRHNA, CDR2 SNTAGT. The CDR3 is made up of 14 amino acids. The CDR3 loop is CASSESGTTGELFF.

The V and J genes are TRBV27 and TRBJ2-1; TCRdb names TRBD1, which stays unverified in the absence of DNA. The germline CDR1 and CDR2 sequences are MNHEY and SMNVEV (reference sequence). The CDR3 runs to 15 residues. This chain's CDR3 is CASSLGTGSYNEQFF.

The V and J genes are TRBV10-3 and TRBJ2-7; without DNA, the TCRdb call of TRBD1 cannot be checked. This CDR3 spans 16 amino acids. Germline CDR1 and CDR2: ENHRY and SYGVKD. The CDR3 spells CAISESRDRGRYEQYF.

The chain has TRBV5-1 and TRBJ2-7; TCRdb names TRBD1, which stays unverified in the absence of DNA. From germline, CDR1 is SGHRS and CDR2 YFSETQ. The CDR3 contains 14 residues. CDR3 sequence reads: CASSAETGSYEQYF.

J is TRBJ1-1 and V is TRBV6-2 or TRBV6-3; TCRdb calls TRBD1, which cannot be checked without DNA. There are 14 residues in the CDR3. CDR1 MNHEY and CDR2 SVGEGT come from the germline V gene. Here the CDR3 reads CASSERQDVAEAFF.

The rearrangement links TRBV7-7 to TRBJ2-1. The CDR3 has 15 amino acids. Germline values: CDR1 SSHAT, CDR2 FNYEAQ (reference sequence). The CDR3 loop is CASSFRLAPYNEQFF.

This chain joins TRBV6-4 and TRBJ1-6; TCRdb's D gene call, TRBD1, goes unchecked for lack of DNA. The V gene's germline CDR1 is MRHNA and CDR2 SNTAGT. This CDR3 has 13 residues. CDR3 loop: CASSAGENSPLHF.

This chain joins TRBV6-2 or TRBV6-3 and TRBJ2-5; checking the TCRdb D call of TRBD2 is not possible without DNA. Germline CDR1 reads MNHEY; CDR2 reads SVGEGT. This CDR3 comprises 17 residues. The CDR3: CASRRLAGVGGQETQYF.

The rearrangement uses TRBV10-3 and TRBJ2-3; the D gene TCRdb calls, TRBD2, cannot be checked with no DNA. CDR3 size: 17 residues. Germline V gene lookup returns CDR1 ENHRY and CDR2 SYGVKD. The chain's CDR3 is CAISDPGTSGFTDTQYF.

This rearrangement joins TRBV3-1 to TRBJ2-7; the D gene TCRdb calls, TRBD2, cannot be checked with no DNA. CDR3 size: 18 residues. Germline CDR1 LGHDT, CDR2 YNNKEL (reference sequence). This CDR3 is CASSQEPESGGGSYEQYF.

The J gene is TRBJ2-2, the V gene TRBV6-2 or TRBV6-3; lacking DNA, the TRBD1 call made by TCRdb goes unchecked. The CDR3 totals 15 residues. Germline CDR1 and CDR2: MNHEY and SVGEGT. Here the CDR3 reads CASSYLPASTGELFF.

V and J are TRBV7-9 and TRBJ2-7; without DNA, the TCRdb call of TRBD1 cannot be checked. Germline V lookup: CDR1 SEHNR, CDR2 FQNEAQ (reference sequence). CDR3 size: 15 residues. CDR3 sequence: CASSLAGDSAYEQYF.

The gene calls are TRBV4-2 and TRBJ2-1; the D call from TCRdb, TRBD2, cannot be confirmed without DNA. CDR1 is LGHNA and CDR2 is YNFKEQ in the germline V gene. CDR3 length: 17 residues. The CDR3 protein is CASSQKGGLAGYNEQFF.

The chain combines TRBV12-3 or TRBV12-4 with TRBJ1-2. CDR3 length: 14 amino acids. The CDR3 loop is CASTQTKGLYGYTF.

The chain has TRBV29-1 and TRBJ2-6; TCRdb selects TRBD1, and the lack of DNA leaves this call unchecked. The CDR3 is 16 residues long. Per the germline V gene, CDR1 is SQVTM and CDR2 is ANQGSEA. CDR3 amino acids: CSVATGAISGANVLTF.

The chain carries TRBV13 and TRBJ1-1; with no DNA, the TCRdb D assignment of TRBD1 cannot be verified. There are 12 residues in the CDR3. Germline V lookup: CDR1 PRHDT, CDR2 FYEKMQ (reference sequence). The CDR3 here is CASSSPGTEAFF. Combining the CDR3 with reference TRBV13 and TRBJ1-1 gives the whole variable domain AAGVIQSPRHLIKEKRETATLKCYPIPRHDTVYWYQQGPGQDPQFLISFYEKMQSDKGSIPDRFSAQQFSDYHSELNMSSLELGDSALYFCASSSPGTEAFFGQGTRLTVV.

The chain employs TRBV5-5 and TRBJ1-1. The CDR3 consists of 16 residues. The germline V gene has CDR1 SGHKS and CDR2 YYEKEE (reference sequence). The CDR3 loop reads CASSLRPPPMNTEAFF.

This chain connects TRBV7-9 to TRBJ2-3; without DNA, the TCRdb call of TRBD1 cannot be checked. CDR1 and CDR2 (germline): SEHNR, FQNEAQ (reference sequence). The CDR3 runs to 14 residues. CDR3 sequence reads: CASSSRDSTDTQYF.

The chain recombines TRBV3-1 with TRBJ2-4; TCRdb proposes TRBD2, but this gene call is untestable without DNA. The length of the CDR3 is 16 residues. Germline V gene data show CDR1 as LGHDT and CDR2 as YNNKEL (reference sequence). This CDR3 is CASSQRLAGVGNIQYF.

The rearrangement uses TRBV29-1 and TRBJ1-3; TCRdb lists TRBD1, though no DNA is available to test this call. Germline V gene sequence: CDR1 SQVTM, CDR2 ANQGSEA. The CDR3 covers 14 residues. The CDR3 loop is CSVELVGTGNTIYF.

The chain joins TRBV7-6 to TRBJ1-2; lacking DNA, the TRBD1 call made by TCRdb goes unchecked. CDR1 is SGHVS and CDR2 is FNYEAQ in the germline V gene. The CDR3 totals 14 residues. The CDR3 reads CASSPGQGTDGYTF.

The chain is built from TRBV6-2 or TRBV6-3 and TRBJ2-7; TCRdb reports TRBD1, a call that lacks DNA to check it against. The length of the CDR3 is 16 residues. The germline CDR1 and CDR2 sequences are MNHEY and SVGEGT. CDR3: CASTPSYPTGAYEQYF.

This sequence joins TRBV6-2 or TRBV6-3 and TRBJ2-5; as DNA is missing, the TRBD2 call by TCRdb cannot be tested. The CDR3 loop spans 15 amino acids. Germline CDR1 MNHEY, CDR2 SVGEGT. This chain's CDR3 is CASSRAPSGQETQYF.

This chain uses TRBV12-3 or TRBV12-4 with TRBJ2-5; TCRdb gives TRBD1 as the D gene, but with no DNA this cannot be confirmed. CDR3 length equals 16 residues. This chain's CDR3 is CASSLVLPVILETQYF.

The rearrangement links TRBV5-1 to TRBJ2-3; lacking DNA, the TRBD2 call made by TCRdb goes unchecked. This CDR3 has 16 residues. Germline-derived CDR1 and CDR2 are SGHRS and YFSETQ. CDR3: CASSSWRDLLTDTQYF.

CDR3: CASSLYSAGAYNEQFF. The chain has TRBV7-7 and TRBJ2-1; TCRdb indicates TRBD1, and absent DNA this call remains unverified. The CDR3 contains 16 residues. Germline V gene lookup returns CDR1 SSHAT and CDR2 FNYEAQ (reference sequence).

This chain joins TRBV29-1 and TRBJ1-2. The CDR3 runs to 13 residues. Germline V gene data show CDR1 as SQVTM and CDR2 as ANQGSEA. CDR3 sequence: CSVDSPANYGYTF.

The chain uses TRBV5-1 and TRBJ2-7. The CDR3 runs to 12 residues. Per the germline V gene, CDR1 is SGHRS and CDR2 is YFSETQ. The CDR3 protein is CASSLEASEQYF.